These T cell receptor beta chains were read from a single sample in a study of cytomegalovirus exposure and HLA in healthy donors. Some clones are missing from TCRdb's copy, which holds only in-frame ones; the method was immunoSEQ multiplex PCR. In all, the sample yields some 110,000 clones. The sequencing input was PBMCs. The receptors stem from a man in his thirties or forties in good health and CMV-seronegative. The CDR3 runs from the conserved cysteine through the conserved F or W. Each record gives: V gene, J gene, D gene, CDR3 DNA, CDR3 protein. A D gene is named only where the DNA matches it firmly.

TRBV5-1	TRBJ1-1	TRBD1	TGCGCCAGCAGCTTGCAGGGGGCGAACACTGAAGCTTTCTTT	CASSLQGANTEAFF
TRBV5-4	TRBJ2-7	TRBD1	TGTGCCAGCAGCCCTAACCCCGACAGGGGGCTCTACGAGCAGTACTTC	CASSPNPDRGLYEQYF
TRBV4-3	TRBJ1-2	TRBD1	TGCGCCAGCAGCCAATCCCGACAGGGTGGGGATGGCTACACCTTC	CASSQSRQGGDGYTF
TRBV6-1	TRBJ2-7	.	TGTGCCAGCAGTGGATGGGGCTCCATTAACCCCTACGAGCAGTACTTC	CASSGWGSINPYEQYF
TRBV27	TRBJ1-2	TRBD1	TGTGCCAGCAGTTCGAACCGGGACAGGGACTTGGGCTATGGCTACACCTTC	CASSSNRDRDLGYGYTF
TRBV21-1	TRBJ2-7	.	TGTGCCAGCAGCAAATTTGCTGGGTTTGAAGGGGACAACGAGCAGTACTTC	CASSKFAGFEGDNEQYF
TRBV9	TRBJ1-2	.	TGTGCCAGCAGCGTCCATGGGGGCAGCTACACCTTC	CASSVHGGSYTF
TRBV18	TRBJ1-1	.	TGTGCCAGCTCACCACTGGCCAAGAACACTGAAGCTTTCTTT	CASSPLAKNTEAFF
TRBV2	TRBJ2-7	.	TGTGCCAGCATGGTGAGAGGTGAGCAGTACTTC	CASMVRGEQYF
TRBV9	TRBJ2-3	.	TGTGCCAGCAGCGTAGGCGATAGATGGGGCGCTACGCAGTATTTT	CASSVGDRWGATQYF
TRBV7-2	TRBJ1-1	TRBD1	TGTGCCAGCAGCTTACTGGGACAGGTAAACACTGAAGCTTTCTTT	CASSLLGQVNTEAFF
TRBV15	TRBJ2-3	TRBD1	TGTGCCACCAGCATGACAGGGGGCACAGATACGCAGTATTTT	CATSMTGGTDTQYF
TRBV18	TRBJ2-7	.	TGTGCCAGCTCACCAAATACAGGCCCGTCCTACGAGCAGTACTTC	CASSPNTGPSYEQYF
TRBV2	TRBJ2-5	.	TGTGCCAGCAGCGCCGGGTTCCCGGAGACCCAGTACTTC	CASSAGFPETQYF
TRBV5-4	TRBJ2-5	TRBD2	TGTGCCAGCAGCTTTAGCGGGGGAGAGACCCAGTACTTC	CASSFSGGETQYF
TRBV9	TRBJ2-4	TRBD1	TGTGCCAGCAGCGGCCCCAGGGGGCACATTCAGTACTTC	CASSGPRGHIQYF
TRBV5-1	TRBJ2-1	TRBD2	TGCGCCAGCAGCCTGGGGTTAGCGGGGGGCAATGAGCAGTTCTTC	CASSLGLAGGNEQFF
TRBV2	TRBJ1-1	TRBD1	TGTGCCAGCAGTCACTGGGACAGGGGAGAAGCTTTCTTT	CASSHWDRGEAFF
TRBV5-1	TRBJ1-2	.	TGCGCCAGCAGCTTAGACCCAGGGAACTATGGCTACACCTTC	CASSLDPGNYGYTF
TRBV11-3	TRBJ2-3	.	TGTGCCAGCAGCTCCCGAGGCGGGGTCGGCACAGATACGCAGTATTTT	CASSSRGGVGTDTQYF
TRBV21-1	TRBJ2-4	.	TGTGCCAGCAGCAAAGCGAGAATAGCCAAAAACATTCAGTACTTC	CASSKARIAKNIQYF
TRBV9	TRBJ1-3	.	TGTGCCAGCACCCCCGGGTTAAGGGGAAACACCATATATTTT	CASTPGLRGNTIYF
TRBV5-1	TRBJ2-5	.	TGCGCCAGCGGCTTGGTGTTGGCAGGGCAAGAGACCCAGTACTTC	CASGLVLAGQETQYF
TRBV7-9	TRBJ2-5	.	TGTGCCAGCACCCCAAAGACAGTTCAAGAGACCCAGTACTTC	CASTPKTVQETQYF
TRBV7-9	TRBJ2-7	TRBD1	TGTGCCAGCAGCTTAAGTGGACAGGGGAACGAGCAGTACTTC	CASSLSGQGNEQYF
TRBV5-1	TRBJ2-1	.	TGCGCCAGCAGCTTGGTTGGACAGAGCTCCTACAATGAGCAGTTCTTC	CASSLVGQSSYNEQFF
TRBV5-6	TRBJ2-2	TRBD1	TGTGCCAGCAGCTTGGTTGTTGCGGGACAGGGAGACGGCGGGGAGCTGTTTTTT	CASSLVVAGQGDGGELFF
TRBV18	TRBJ1-4	.	TGTGCCAGCTCACCACGAGGTCAGGGGAGTGAAAAACTGTTTTTT	CASSPRGQGSEKLFF
TRBV18	TRBJ2-7	.	TGTGCCAGCTCACCAGCAGGGGACTACGAGCAGTACTTC	CASSPAGDYEQYF